The clone carrying this T cell receptor beta chain was found a few times. The protocol was immunoSEQ multiplex PCR, while the TCRdb copy is restricted to in-frame clones and leaves out a portion. Of about 60,000 clones listed, around 60% are singletons. This specimen belongs to a study of cytotoxic CD8 clonotypes in ibrutinib-treated CLL. Study overall: Patient counts were around 11 relapsed/refractory, under 16 treatment-naive and about 17 IGHV unmutated.

Cryopreserved PBMCs supplied approximately 2 micrograms of genomic DNA for TCR beta libraries. Germline CDR1 reads MNHEY; CDR2 reads SMNVEV (reference sequence). V shed 0 bases and J shed 3 bases, with 9 bases lying between them. The CDR3 consists of 15 residues. The specimen was PBMCs, collected after 24 months of ibrutinib treatment. This TCR was recovered from a human donor with chronic lymphocytic leukemia. This sequence joins TRBV27 and TRBJ1-5; D remains unclear. CDR3 nucleotides: TGTGCCAGCAGTTTATCTCGGGTCCACAATCAGCCCCAGCATTTT. It is translated as CASSLSRVHNQPQHF.